This T cell receptor beta chain was captured in a study of blood T cell repertoires in COVID-19. Under the authors' procedure: Estimates of nucleated cell counts were drawn from the amplification of reference gene primers. The method was immunoSEQ multiplex PCR; TCRdb's version includes in-frame clones alone and lacks a portion of them. V, J and clone size reflect that table, while D and trimming were determined from the DNA. Of under 450,000 clones listed, 90% to 95% are singletons. This clone showed up just once. The V and J ends lost 7 bases and 5 bases, in that order; junction bases with no gene match: 14. The CDR3 extends over 16 amino acids. CDR1 and CDR2 from the germline V gene are MGHDK and SYGVNS. Recruits, aged about 18 to 95 years, lived in 20 to 30 US areas. Cohort allocation depended upon clinical history that participants reported. Participants in the exposed group had met a COVID-19 case in the 2 weeks before joining the study.

The chain has TRBV25-1 and TRBJ1-2, with 9 bases fitting TRBD1. Specimen: PBMCs or T cells enriched from blood (not recorded which). The source of this sequence is a woman between 35 and 50 years old who had been exposed to COVID-19. The CDR3 region has the DNA TGTGCCAGCACTTCCGACAGGGGGGGAACGAGGTATGGCTACACCTTC. Translated: CASTSDRGGTRYGYTF.